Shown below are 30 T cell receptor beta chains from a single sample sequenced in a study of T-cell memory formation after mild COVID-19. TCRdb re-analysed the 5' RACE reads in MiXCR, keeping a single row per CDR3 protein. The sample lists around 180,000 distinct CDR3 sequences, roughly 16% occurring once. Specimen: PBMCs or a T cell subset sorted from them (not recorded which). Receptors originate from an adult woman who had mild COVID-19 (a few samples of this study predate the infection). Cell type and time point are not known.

CDR3 residues: CASSRREGQSYEQYF. The DNA for the CDR3 is TGTGCCAGCAGCCGCCGAGAGGGACAGTCCTACGAGCAGTACTTC. The chain couples TRBV12-3 or TRBV12-4 to TRBJ2-7; TRBD1 aligns across 7 bases. V lost 6 bases, J lost 1 base, and 9 bases stayed unmatched. The CDR3 spans 15 residues.

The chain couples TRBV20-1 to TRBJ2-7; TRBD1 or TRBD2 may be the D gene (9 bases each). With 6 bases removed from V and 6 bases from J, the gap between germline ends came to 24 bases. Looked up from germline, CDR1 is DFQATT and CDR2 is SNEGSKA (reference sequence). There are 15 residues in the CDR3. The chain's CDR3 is CSAGQGRIAGAEQYF. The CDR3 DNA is TGCAGTGCAGGACAGGGGAGAATAGCGGGAGCCGAGCAGTACTTC.

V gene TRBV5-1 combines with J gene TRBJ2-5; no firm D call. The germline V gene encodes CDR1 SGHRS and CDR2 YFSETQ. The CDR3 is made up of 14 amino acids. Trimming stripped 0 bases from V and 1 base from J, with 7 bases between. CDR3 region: CASSLAQTQETQYF. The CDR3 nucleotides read TGCGCCAGCAGCTTGGCCCAAACCCAAGAGACCCAGTACTTC.

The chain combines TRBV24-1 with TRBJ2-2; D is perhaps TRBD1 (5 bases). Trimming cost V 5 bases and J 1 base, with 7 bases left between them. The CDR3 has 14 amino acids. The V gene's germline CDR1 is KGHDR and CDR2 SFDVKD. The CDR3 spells CATSGRGNTGELFF. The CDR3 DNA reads TGTGCCACCAGTGGAAGGGGGAACACCGGGGAGCTGTTTTTT.

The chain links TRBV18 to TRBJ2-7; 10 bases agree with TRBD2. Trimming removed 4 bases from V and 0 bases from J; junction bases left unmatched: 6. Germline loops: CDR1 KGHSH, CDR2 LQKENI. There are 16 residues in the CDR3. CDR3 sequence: CASSLEWTSGSYEQYF. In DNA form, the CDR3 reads TGTGCCAGCTCACTCGAGTGGACTAGCGGCTCCTACGAGCAGTACTTC.

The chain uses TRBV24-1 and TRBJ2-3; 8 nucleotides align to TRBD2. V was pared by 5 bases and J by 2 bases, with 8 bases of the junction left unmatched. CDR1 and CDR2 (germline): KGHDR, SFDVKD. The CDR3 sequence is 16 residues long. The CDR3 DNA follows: TGTGCCACCAGTGTCTACTCCGGGGGGGCCACAGATACGCAGTATTTT. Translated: CATSVYSGGATDTQYF.

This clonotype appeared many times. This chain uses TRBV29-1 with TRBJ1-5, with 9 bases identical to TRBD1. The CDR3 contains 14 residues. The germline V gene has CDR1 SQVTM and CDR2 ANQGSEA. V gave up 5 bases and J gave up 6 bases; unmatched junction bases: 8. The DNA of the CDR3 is TGCAGCGTTCCTGGACAGGGGTCGGGTCAGCCCCAGCATTTT. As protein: CSVPGQGSGQPQHF.

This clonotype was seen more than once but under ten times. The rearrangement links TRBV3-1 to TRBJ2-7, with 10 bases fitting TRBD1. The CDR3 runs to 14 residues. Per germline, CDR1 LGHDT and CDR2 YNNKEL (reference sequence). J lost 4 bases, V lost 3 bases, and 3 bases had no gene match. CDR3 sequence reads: CASSHRTGGYEQYF. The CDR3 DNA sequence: TGTGCCAGCAGCCACCGGACAGGGGGTTACGAGCAGTACTTC.

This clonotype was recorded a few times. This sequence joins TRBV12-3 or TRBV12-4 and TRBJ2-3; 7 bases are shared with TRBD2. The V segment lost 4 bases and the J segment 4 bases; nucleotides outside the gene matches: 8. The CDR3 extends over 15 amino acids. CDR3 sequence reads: CASSSLASRPDTQYF. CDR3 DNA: TGTGCCAGCAGTTCACTAGCGTCACGGCCAGATACGCAGTATTTT.

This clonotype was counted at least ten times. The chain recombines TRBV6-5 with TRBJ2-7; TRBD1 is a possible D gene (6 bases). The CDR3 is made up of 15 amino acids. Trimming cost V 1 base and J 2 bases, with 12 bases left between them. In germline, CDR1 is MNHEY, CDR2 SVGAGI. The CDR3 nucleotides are TGTGCCAGCAGTTACTATTCACAGGGTACCTACGAGCAGTACTTC. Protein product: CASSYYSQGTYEQYF.

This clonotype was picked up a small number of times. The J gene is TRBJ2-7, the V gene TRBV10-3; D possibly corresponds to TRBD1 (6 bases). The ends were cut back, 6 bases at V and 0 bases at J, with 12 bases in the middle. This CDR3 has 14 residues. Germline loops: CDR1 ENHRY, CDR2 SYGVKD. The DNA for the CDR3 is TGTGCCATCAGATCAGACAGGAGCTCCTACGAGCAGTACTTC. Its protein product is CAIRSDRSSYEQYF.

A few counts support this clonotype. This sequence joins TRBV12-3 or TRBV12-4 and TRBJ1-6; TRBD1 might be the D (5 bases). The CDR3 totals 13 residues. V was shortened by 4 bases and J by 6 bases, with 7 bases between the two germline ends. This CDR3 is CASSSGRNSPLHF. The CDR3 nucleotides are TGTGCCAGCAGTTCGGGGCGTAATTCACCCCTCCACTTT.

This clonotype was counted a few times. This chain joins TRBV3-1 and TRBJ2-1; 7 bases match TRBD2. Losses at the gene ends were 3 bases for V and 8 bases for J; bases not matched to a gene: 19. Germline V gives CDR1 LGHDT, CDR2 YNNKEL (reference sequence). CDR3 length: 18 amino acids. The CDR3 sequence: CASSHRSGGGTRMDEQFF. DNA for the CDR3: TGTGCCAGCAGCCACCGCTCCGGCGGGGGTACGCGGATGGATGAGCAGTTCTTC.

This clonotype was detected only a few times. CDR3 sequence: CASSRIRTGGEGSYEQYF. In DNA form, the CDR3 reads TGTGCCAGCAGCCGTATTCGTACAGGGGGCGAAGGTTCCTACGAGCAGTACTTC. V gene TRBV4-2 combines with J gene TRBJ2-7; TRBD1 matches 9 bases. V shed 4 bases, J shed 1 base, and the junction held 14 bases outside the gene matches. The germline V gene has CDR1 LGHNA and CDR2 YNFKEQ. CDR3 length equals 18 residues.

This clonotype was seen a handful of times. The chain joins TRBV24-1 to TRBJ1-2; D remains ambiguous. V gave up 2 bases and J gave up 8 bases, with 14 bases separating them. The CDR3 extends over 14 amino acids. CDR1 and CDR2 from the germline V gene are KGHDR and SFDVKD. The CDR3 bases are TGTGCCACCAGTGATTCGAGGTGGGCTTTCGGCTACACCTTC. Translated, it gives CATSDSRWAFGYTF.

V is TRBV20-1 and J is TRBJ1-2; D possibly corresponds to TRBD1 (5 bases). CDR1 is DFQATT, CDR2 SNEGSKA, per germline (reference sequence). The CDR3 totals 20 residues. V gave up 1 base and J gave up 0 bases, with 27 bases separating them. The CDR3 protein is CSARVVPGRRDDEANYGYTF. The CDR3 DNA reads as TGCAGTGCTAGAGTCGTGCCGGGAAGAAGGGACGACGAGGCTAACTATGGCTACACCTTC.

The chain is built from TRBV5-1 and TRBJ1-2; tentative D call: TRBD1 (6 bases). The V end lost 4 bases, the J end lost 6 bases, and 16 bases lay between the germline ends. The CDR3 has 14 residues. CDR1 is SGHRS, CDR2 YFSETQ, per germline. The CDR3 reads CASSREAGGDGYTF. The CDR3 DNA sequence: TGCGCCAGCAGCCGTGAGGCGGGGGGCGATGGCTACACCTTC.

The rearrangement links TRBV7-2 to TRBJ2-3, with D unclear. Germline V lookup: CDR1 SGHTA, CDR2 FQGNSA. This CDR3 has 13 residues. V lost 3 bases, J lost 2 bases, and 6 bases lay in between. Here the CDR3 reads CASSFYSTDTQYF. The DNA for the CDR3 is TGTGCCAGCAGCTTCTACTCCACAGATACGCAGTATTTT. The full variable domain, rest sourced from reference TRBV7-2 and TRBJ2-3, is GAGVSQSPSNKVTEKGKDVELRCDPISGHTALYWYRQSLGQGLEFLIYFQGNSAPDKSGLPSDRFSAERTGGSVSTLTIQRTQQEDSAVYLCASSFYSTDTQYFGPGTRLTVL.

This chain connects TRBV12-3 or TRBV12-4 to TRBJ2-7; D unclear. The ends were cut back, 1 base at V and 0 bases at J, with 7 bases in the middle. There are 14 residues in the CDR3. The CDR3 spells CASSLEAISYEQYF. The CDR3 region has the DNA TGTGCCAGCAGTTTAGAGGCCATCTCCTACGAGCAGTACTTC.

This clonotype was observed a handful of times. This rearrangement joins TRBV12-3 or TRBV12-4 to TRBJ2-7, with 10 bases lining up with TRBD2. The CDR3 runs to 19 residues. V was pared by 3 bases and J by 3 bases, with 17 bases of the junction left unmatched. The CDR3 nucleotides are TGTGCCAGCAGTTTTAAGGTGTGGGGTAGCGGGAGGAGCCACTACGAGCAGTACTTC. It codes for CASSFKVWGSGRSHYEQYF.

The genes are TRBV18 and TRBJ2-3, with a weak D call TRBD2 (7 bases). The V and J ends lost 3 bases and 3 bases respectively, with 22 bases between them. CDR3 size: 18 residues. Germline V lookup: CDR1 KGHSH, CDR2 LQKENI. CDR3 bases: TGTGCCAGCTCACCGGGGGGGGCCGCGCCTCACGATACAGATACGCAGTATTTT. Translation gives CASSPGGAAPHDTDTQYF. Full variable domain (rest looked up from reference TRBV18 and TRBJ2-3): NAGVMQNPRHLVRRRGQEARLRCSPMKGHSHVYWYRQLPEEGLKFMVYLQKENIIDESGMPKERFSAEFPKEGPSILRIQQVVRGDSAAYFCASSPGGAAPHDTDTQYFGPGTRLTVL.

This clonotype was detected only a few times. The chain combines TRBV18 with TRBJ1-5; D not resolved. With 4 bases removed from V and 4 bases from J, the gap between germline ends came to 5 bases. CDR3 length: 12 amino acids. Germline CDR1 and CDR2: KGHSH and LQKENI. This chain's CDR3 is CASSRANQPQHF. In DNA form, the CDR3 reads TGTGCCAGCTCACGGGCGAATCAGCCCCAGCATTTT.

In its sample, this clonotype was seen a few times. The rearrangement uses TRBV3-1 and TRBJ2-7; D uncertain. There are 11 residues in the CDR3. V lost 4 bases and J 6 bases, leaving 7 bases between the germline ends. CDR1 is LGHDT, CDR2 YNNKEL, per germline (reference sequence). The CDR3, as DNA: TGTGCCAGCAGCCGGGCAGGCGAGCAGTACTTC. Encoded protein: CASSRAGEQYF.

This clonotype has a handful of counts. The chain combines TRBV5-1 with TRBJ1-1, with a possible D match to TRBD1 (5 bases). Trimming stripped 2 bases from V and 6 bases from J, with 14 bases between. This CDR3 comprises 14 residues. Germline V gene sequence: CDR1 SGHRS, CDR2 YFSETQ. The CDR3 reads CASSFRFEGSEAFF. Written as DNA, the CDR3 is TGCGCCAGCAGCTTCAGGTTCGAGGGGTCTGAAGCTTTCTTT.

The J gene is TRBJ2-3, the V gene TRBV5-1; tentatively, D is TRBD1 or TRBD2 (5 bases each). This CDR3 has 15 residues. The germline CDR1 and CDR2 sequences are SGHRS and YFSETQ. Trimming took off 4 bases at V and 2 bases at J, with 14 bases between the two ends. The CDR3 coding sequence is TGCGCCAGCAGCACGGGACGGTCGTCCACAGATACGCAGTATTTT. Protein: CASSTGRSSTDTQYF.

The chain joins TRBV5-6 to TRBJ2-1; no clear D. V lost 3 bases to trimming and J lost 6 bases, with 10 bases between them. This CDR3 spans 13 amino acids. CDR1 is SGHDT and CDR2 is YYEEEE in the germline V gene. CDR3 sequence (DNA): TGTGCCAGCAGCTCTGACAAATCCAATGAGCAGTTCTTC. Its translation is CASSSDKSNEQFF.

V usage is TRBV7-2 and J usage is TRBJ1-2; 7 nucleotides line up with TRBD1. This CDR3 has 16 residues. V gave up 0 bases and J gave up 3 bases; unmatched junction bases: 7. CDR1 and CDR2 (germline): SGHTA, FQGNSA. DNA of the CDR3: TGTACCAGCAGCTTAGCCCCGGGACAGCCCCACTATGGCTACACCTTC. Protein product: CTSSLAPGQPHYGYTF.

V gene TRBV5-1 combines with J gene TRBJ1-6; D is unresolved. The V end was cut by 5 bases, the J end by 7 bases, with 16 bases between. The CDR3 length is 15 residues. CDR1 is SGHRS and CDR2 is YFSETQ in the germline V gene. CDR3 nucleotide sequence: TGCGCCAGCAGACAATCGGAGGGAGGCAATTCACCCCTCCACTTT. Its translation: CASRQSEGGNSPLHF.

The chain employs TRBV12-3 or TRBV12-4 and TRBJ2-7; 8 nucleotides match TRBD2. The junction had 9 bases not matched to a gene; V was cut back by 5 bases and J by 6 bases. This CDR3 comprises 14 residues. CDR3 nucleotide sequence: TGTGCCAGCAGTCCTGGACTAGCTCCCGGCGAGCAGTACTTC. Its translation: CASSPGLAPGEQYF.

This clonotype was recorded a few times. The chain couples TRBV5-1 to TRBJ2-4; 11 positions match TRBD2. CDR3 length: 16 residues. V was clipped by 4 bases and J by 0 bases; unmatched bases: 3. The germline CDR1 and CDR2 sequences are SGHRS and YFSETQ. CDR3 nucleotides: TGCGCCAGCAGCGAGGGACTAGCGGTAGCCAAAAACATTCAGTACTTC. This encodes CASSEGLAVAKNIQYF.